This TCR beta chain stems from a study of shared clonotypes between healthy human individuals. Study summary: Donors had three CD4 naive, three CD4 memory, two CD8 naive and one CD8 memory plate apiece. Findings of the study overall: Unshared clonotypes carried lower generation probabilities than those common to all four donors.

This clone has a handful of counts. Its antigen is as yet unknown. The assay ran at deep level. Sorted subsets were amplified in replicate PCRs using about 210 ng DNA, 30,000 to 35,000 T cell genomes. Method: immunoSEQ multiplex PCR; TCRdb's copy keeps in-frame clones and lacks some. The sample has about 700,000 clones, 74% seen once. Germline V CDR1 and CDR2: LNHDA, SQIVND (reference sequence). The CDR3 has 14 residues. The V end was cut by 5 bases, the J end by 5 bases, with 12 bases between. V is TRBV19 and J is TRBJ2-2, with D possibly being TRBD2 (6 bases). The sequenced sample was memory CD4+ T cells sorted from blood. The subset: CD45RA-negative fraction. The sequence derives from a young woman in good health. As DNA, the CDR3 is TGTGCCAGTAGTTCACCCGGGGGAACCGGGGAGCTGTTTTTT. It specifies CASSSPGGTGELFF.